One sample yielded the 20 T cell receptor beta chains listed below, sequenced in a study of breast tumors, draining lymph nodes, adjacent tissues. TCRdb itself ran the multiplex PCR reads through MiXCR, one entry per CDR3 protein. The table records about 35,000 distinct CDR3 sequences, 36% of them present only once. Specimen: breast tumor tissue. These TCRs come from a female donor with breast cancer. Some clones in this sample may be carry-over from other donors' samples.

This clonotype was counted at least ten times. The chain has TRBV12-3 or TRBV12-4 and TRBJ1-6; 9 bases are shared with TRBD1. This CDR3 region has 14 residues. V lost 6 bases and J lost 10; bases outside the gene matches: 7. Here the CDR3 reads CASSTGGAYSPLHF. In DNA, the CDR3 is TGTGCCAGCAGCACAGGGGGCGCATACTCACCCCTCCACTTT.

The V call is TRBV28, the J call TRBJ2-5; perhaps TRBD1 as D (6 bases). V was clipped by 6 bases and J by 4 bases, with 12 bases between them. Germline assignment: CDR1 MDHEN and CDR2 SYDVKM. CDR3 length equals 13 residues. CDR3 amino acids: CASSRGTTETQYF. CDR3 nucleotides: TGTGCCAGCAGCCGAGGGACAACAGAGACCCAGTACTTC.

The CDR3: CASSLDLETGANEKLFF. In DNA form, the CDR3 reads TGTGCCAGCAGCTTAGATCTGGAGACAGGCGCTAATGAAAAACTGTTTTTT. The chain is built from TRBV11-2 and TRBJ1-4; a possible D gene is TRBD1 (6 bases). The CDR3 is 17 residues long. The germline gives CDR1 SGHAT, CDR2 FQNNGV. The germline V and J ends were trimmed by 0 bases and 3 bases, with 14 bases remaining between them.

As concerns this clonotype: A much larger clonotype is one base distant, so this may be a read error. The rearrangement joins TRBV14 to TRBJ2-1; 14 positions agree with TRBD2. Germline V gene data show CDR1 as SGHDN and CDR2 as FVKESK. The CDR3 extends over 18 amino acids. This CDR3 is CANSLTSGRAFSYNEQFF. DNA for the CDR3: TGTGCCAACAGCCTGACTAGCGGGAGGGCCTTCTCCTACAATGAGCAGTTCTTC.

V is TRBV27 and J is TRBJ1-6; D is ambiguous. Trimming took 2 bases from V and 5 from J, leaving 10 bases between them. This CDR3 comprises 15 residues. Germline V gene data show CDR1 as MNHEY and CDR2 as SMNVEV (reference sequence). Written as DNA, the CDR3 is TGTGCCAGCAGTTTAGGGTCAAGAAATAATTCACCCCTCCACTTT. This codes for CASSLGSRNNSPLHF.

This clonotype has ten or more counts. CDR3 sequence: CASSIQTGYEQYF. The CDR3 region has the DNA TGTGCCAGCAGTATTCAAACAGGCTACGAGCAGTACTTC. This chain connects TRBV12-3 or TRBV12-4 to TRBJ2-7; D may be TRBD1 (5 bases). The CDR3 runs 13 residues. Trimming took 5 bases from V and 3 from J, leaving 11 bases between them.

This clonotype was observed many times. The CDR3 region has the DNA TGTGCCAGCAGCGTAGAGGGACAGGGCCGACAAGAGACCCAGTACTTC. Its protein product is CASSVEGQGRQETQYF. This chain uses TRBV9 with TRBJ2-5; 9 bases match TRBD1. Unmatched junction bases numbered 5, after V lost 0 bases and J lost 2 bases. Per germline, CDR1 SGDLS and CDR2 YYNGEE. This CDR3 spans 16 amino acids.

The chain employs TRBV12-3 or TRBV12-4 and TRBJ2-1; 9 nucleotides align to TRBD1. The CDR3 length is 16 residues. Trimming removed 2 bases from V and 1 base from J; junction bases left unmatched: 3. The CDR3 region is CASSLYGTGSYNEQFF. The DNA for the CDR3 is TGTGCCAGCAGTTTATATGGGACAGGGTCCTACAATGAGCAGTTCTTC.

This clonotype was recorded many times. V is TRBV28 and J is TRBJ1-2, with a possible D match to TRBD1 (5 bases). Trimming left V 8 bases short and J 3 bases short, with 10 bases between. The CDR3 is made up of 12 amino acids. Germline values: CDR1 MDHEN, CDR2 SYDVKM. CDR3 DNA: TGTGCCAGCGGGGGACCCTACTATGGCTACACCTTC. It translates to CASGGPYYGYTF.

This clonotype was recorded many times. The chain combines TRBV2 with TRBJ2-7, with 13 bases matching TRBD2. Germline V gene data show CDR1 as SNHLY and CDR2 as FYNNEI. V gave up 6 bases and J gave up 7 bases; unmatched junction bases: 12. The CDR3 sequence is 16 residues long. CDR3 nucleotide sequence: TGTGCCAGCAGGCCGACTAGCGGGAGGTCTCTAAGAGAGCAGTACTTC. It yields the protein CASRPTSGRSLREQYF.

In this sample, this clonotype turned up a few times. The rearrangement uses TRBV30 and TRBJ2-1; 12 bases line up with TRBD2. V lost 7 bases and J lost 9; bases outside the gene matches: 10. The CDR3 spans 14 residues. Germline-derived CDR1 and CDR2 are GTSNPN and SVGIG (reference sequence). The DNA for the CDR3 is TGTGCCTCTCTACTAGCGGGAGGTTCCCGTGAGCAGTTCTTC. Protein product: CASLLAGGSREQFF.

The CDR3 loop is CASSHVGGTDTQYF. The DNA for the CDR3 is TGTGCCAGCAGCCACGTAGGGGGCACAGATACGCAGTATTTT. The genes are TRBV14 and TRBJ2-3, with D maybe TRBD1 (5 bases). Germline loops: CDR1 SGHDN, CDR2 FVKESK. V lost 3 bases and J 1 base, leaving 8 bases between the germline ends. The CDR3 sequence is 14 residues long.

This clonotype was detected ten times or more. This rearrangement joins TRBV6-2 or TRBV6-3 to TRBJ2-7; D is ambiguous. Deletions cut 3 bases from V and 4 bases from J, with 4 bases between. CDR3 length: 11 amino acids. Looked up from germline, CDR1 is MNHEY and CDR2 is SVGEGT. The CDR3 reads CASSYWYEQYF. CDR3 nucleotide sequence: TGTGCCAGCAGTTATTGGTACGAGCAGTACTTC.

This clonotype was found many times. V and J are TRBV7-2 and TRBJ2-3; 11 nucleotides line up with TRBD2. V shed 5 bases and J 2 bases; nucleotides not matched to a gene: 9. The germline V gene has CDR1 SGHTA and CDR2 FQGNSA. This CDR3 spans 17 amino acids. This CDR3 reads CASSQRVAGGNTDTQYF. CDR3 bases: TGTGCCAGCAGCCAAAGGGTAGCGGGAGGGAACACAGATACGCAGTATTTT.

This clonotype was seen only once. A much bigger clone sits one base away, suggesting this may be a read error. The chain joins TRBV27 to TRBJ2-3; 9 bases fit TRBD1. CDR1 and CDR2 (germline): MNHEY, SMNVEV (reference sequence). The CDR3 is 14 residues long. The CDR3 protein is CACSRDRGTDTQYF. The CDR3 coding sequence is TGTGCCTGCAGTAGGGACAGGGGCACAGATACGCAGTATTTT.

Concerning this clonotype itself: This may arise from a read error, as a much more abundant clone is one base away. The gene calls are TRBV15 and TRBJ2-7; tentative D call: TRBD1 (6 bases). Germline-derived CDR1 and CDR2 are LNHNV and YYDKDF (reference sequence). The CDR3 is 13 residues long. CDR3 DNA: TGTGCCACCGGCAGTAAACAGGGCTACGAGCAGTACTTC. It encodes CATGSKQGYEQYF.

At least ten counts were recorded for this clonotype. The CDR3 region is CASSRYSGANVLTF. CDR3 coding DNA: TGTGCCAGCAGCCGGTACTCTGGGGCCAACGTCCTGACTTTC. The chain joins TRBV5-8 to TRBJ2-6; no definite D call. The germline gives CDR1 SGHTS, CDR2 YDEGEE. Deletions cut 4 bases from V and 0 bases from J, with 5 bases between. The CDR3 extends over 14 amino acids.

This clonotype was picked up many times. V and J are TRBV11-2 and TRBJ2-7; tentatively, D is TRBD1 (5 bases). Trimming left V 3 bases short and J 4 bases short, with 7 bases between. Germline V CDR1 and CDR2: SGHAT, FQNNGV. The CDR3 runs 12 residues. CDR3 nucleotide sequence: TGTGCCAGCAGCTTCCAGGGTTACGAGCAGTACTTC. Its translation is CASSFQGYEQYF.

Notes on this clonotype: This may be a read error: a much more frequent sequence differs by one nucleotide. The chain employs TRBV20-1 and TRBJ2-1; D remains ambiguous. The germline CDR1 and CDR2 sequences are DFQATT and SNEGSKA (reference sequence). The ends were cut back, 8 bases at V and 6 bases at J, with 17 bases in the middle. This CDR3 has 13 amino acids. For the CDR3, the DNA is TGCAGTACCACGTTGGACCAACTCAATGAGCAGTTCTTC. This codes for CSTTLDQLNEQFF.

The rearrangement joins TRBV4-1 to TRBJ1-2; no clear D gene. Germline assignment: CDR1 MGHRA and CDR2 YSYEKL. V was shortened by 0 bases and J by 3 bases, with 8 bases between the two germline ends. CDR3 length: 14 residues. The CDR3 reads CASSQDSSYYGYTF. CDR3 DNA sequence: TGCGCCAGCAGCCAAGATTCCTCTTACTATGGCTACACCTTC.